These 23 T cell receptor beta chains were sequenced from one sample in a study of shared clonotypes between healthy human individuals (dated by TCRdb to the early 2020s). The library was prepared using the immunoSEQ multiplex PCR assay. TCRdb provides this immuneACCESS table in a form limited to in-frame rearrangements. Some clones are lacking; in checked studies, under half of them reflect an unresolved V gene, and why the rest are absent is not known. The sample data list 2 million to 2.5 million clones, and over 85% of these were observed just once. The ten largest clones represent approximately 0.37% of the sample. Material for sequencing was naive CD4+ T cells from PBMCs. Explained via the paper, the cell subset or site label denotes: CD45RA+ positively selected. These receptors were taken from a man in his late teens or twenties in good health. Some clones in this sample may be carry-over from other donors' samples.

The rearrangement joins TRBV1 to TRBJ2-3; no DNA check was done on the table's D call, TRBD2. TRBV1 is reported as a pseudogene. The CDR3 extends over 18 amino acids. The CDR3 sequence: CTSSQGGVAGLGADTQYF. As DNA, the CDR3 is TGCACCAGCAGCCAAGGTGGGGTAGCGGGGCTGGGTGCAGATACGCAGTATTTT.

The chain uses TRBV2 and TRBJ2-2; 13 bases match TRBD2. The junction had 11 bases not matched to a gene; V was cut back by 5 bases and J by 5 bases. The CDR3 loop spans 18 amino acids. Germline V gives CDR1 SNHLY, CDR2 FYNNEI. CDR3 amino acids: CASSLRPGLAGRTGELFF. The CDR3 DNA reads TGTGCCAGCAGTCTCCGCCCGGGACTAGCGGGACGGACCGGGGAGCTGTTTTTT.

The genes are TRBV4-2 and TRBJ1-3, with D tentatively TRBD1 (5 bases). Germline CDR1 and CDR2: LGHNA and YNFKEQ. The CDR3 totals 17 residues. Deletions cut 1 base from V and 2 bases from J, with 15 bases between. CDR3: CASSQGGARGPGNTIYF. The CDR3 DNA reads as TGTGCCAGCAGCCAAGGAGGGGCCCGGGGACCTGGAAACACCATATATTTT.

The rearrangement joins TRBV27 to TRBJ1-2; unclear D gene. The V gene's germline CDR1 is MNHEY and CDR2 SMNVEV (reference sequence). V gave up 5 bases and J gave up 0 bases, with 13 bases separating them. The CDR3 sequence is 15 residues long. In DNA, the CDR3 is TGTGCCAGCAGTCGCTCTGGCCTAGCTAACTATGGCTACACCTTC. Translating it yields CASSRSGLANYGYTF.

The J gene is TRBJ1-1, the V gene TRBV28, with D possibly being TRBD1 (5 bases). CDR1 and CDR2 (germline): MDHEN, SYDVKM. The CDR3 spans 15 residues. Trimming pared 4 bases from V and 5 bases from J, leaving 17 bases between. As DNA, the CDR3 is TGTGCCAGCAGTTCCCTAGTCGGGGGATTTACTGAAGCTTTCTTT. Translated: CASSSLVGGFTEAFF. The full variable domain, in which reference TRBV28 and TRBJ1-1 provide the parts outside the CDR3, is DVKVTQSSRYLVKRTGEKVFLECVQDMDHENMFWYRQDPGLGLRLIYFSYDVKMKEKGDIPEGYSVSREKKERFSLILESASTNQTSMYLCASSSLVGGFTEAFFGQGTRLTVV.

The rearrangement links TRBV27 to TRBJ1-2; no clear D gene. CDR3 length: 14 amino acids. V lost 7 bases to trimming and J lost 5 bases, with 17 bases between them. The germline V gene has CDR1 MNHEY and CDR2 SMNVEV (reference sequence). The DNA for the CDR3 is TGTGCCAGCATCGCCGGTCGGAGGGTTTATGGCTACACCTTC. As protein: CASIAGRRVYGYTF.

V and J are TRBV9 and TRBJ1-2; D may be TRBD1 (5 bases). The ends were cut back, 4 bases at V and 4 bases at J, with 23 bases in the middle. CDR3 length: 17 amino acids. The V gene's germline CDR1 is SGDLS and CDR2 YYNGEE. The CDR3 DNA reads TGTGCCAGCAGCTCATCCGGGGTTCTACATGGGGCCTATGGCTACACCTTC. It specifies CASSSSGVLHGAYGYTF.

The chain links TRBV15 to TRBJ2-7; 10 bases line up with TRBD1. The CDR3 consists of 14 residues. V was clipped by 8 bases and J by 6 bases; unmatched bases: 10. Germline V lookup: CDR1 LNHNV, CDR2 YYDKDF (reference sequence). The CDR3 loop is CATRTGGAGGEQYF. The CDR3, as DNA: TGTGCCACCCGGACAGGGGGGGCGGGGGGCGAGCAGTACTTC.

Comments on this clone: Other DNA sequences within the sample encode an identical CDR3. The CDR3 spells CASSLGGGRTDTQYF. Written as DNA, the CDR3 is TGTGCCAGCAGTTTAGGGGGCGGGAGGACAGATACGCAGTATTTT. The chain carries TRBV28 and TRBJ2-3, with TRBD2 identical over 8 bases. The ends lost 2 bases at V and 3 bases at J; junction bases unmatched: 4. Germline CDR1 reads MDHEN; CDR2 reads SYDVKM. The CDR3 is made up of 15 amino acids.

The CDR3 bases are TGCGCCAGCAGCCCACTAGCGCTTAGCTCCTACGAGCAGTACTTC. It is translated as CASSPLALSSYEQYF. The chain is built from TRBV4-1 and TRBJ2-7, with 7 bases that match TRBD2. This CDR3 has 15 residues. CDR1 is MGHRA, CDR2 YSYEKL, per germline. The V gene end was trimmed by 4 bases and the J gene end by 0 bases; junction bases not matched to a gene: 6.

The CDR3 nucleotides read TGTGCCAGCAGTTTCGGCGGGACAGCTTTTCAGCCCCAGCATTTT. Translation: CASSFGGTAFQPQHF. V is TRBV28 and J is TRBJ1-5, with 7 bases aligning to TRBD1. V was pared by 3 bases and J by 6 bases, with 8 bases of the junction left unmatched. The CDR3 is 15 amino acids. Germline V gene data show CDR1 as MDHEN and CDR2 as SYDVKM.

V and J are TRBV11-2 and TRBJ2-4; D is unresolved. The CDR3 covers 13 residues. Trimming took off 6 bases at V and 2 bases at J, with 8 bases between the two ends. Germline CDR1 SGHAT, CDR2 FQNNGV. CDR3 nucleotide sequence: TGTGCCAGCAGGCAGCTAACCAAAAACATTCAGTACTTC. Residues: CASRQLTKNIQYF.

The chain joins TRBV5-1 to TRBJ2-5; TRBD1 is a possible D gene (7 bases). In germline, CDR1 is SGHRS, CDR2 YFSETQ. With 4 bases removed from V and 2 bases from J, the gap between germline ends came to 27 bases. CDR3 length: 19 amino acids. In nucleotides, the CDR3 is TGCGCCAGCAGCCCCGCTACAAAGGAGGGGGCGCCGGAACAAGAGACCCAGTACTTC. Translated, it gives CASSPATKEGAPEQETQYF.

The rearrangement joins TRBV19 to TRBJ1-2, with D possibly TRBD1 on 6 matching bases. This CDR3 contains 14 residues. V lost 4 bases to trimming and J lost 4 bases, with 13 bases between them. Germline V gene sequence: CDR1 LNHDA, CDR2 SQIVND (reference sequence). The CDR3 bases are TGTGCCAGTAGTACGGGCGGACAGTCCTATGGCTACACCTTC. Translation gives CASSTGGQSYGYTF.

V usage is TRBV27 and J usage is TRBJ2-2, with D hard to call. V lost 3 bases and J lost 1, with 6 bases in between. Germline CDR1 reads MNHEY; CDR2 reads SMNVEV (reference sequence). The CDR3 extends over 14 amino acids. DNA of the CDR3: TGTGCCAGCAGTTTGAACGGGAACACCGGGGAGCTGTTTTTT. This codes for CASSLNGNTGELFF.

V gene TRBV28 combines with J gene TRBJ2-1; the D is unclear. The CDR3 extends over 16 amino acids. CDR1 is MDHEN and CDR2 is SYDVKM in the germline V gene. V was clipped by 6 bases and J by 1 base, with 16 bases between them. In DNA form, the CDR3 reads TGTGCCAGCAGCCTATCTTTCGGCAGGTCCTACAATGAGCAGTTCTTC. Its protein product is CASSLSFGRSYNEQFF.

The gene calls are TRBV9 and TRBJ2-2; tentatively, D is TRBD2 (5 bases). Trimming removed 0 bases at V and 3 bases at J, with 15 bases between. CDR3 length: 17 residues. Germline lookup yields CDR1 SGDLS and CDR2 YYNGEE. The CDR3 loop is CASSVGELWGYTGELFF. The CDR3 nucleotides are TGTGCCAGCAGCGTAGGGGAGCTCTGGGGTTACACCGGGGAGCTGTTTTTT. Variable domain in full (rest from reference TRBV9 and TRBJ2-2): DSGVTQTPKHLITATGQRVTLRCSPRSGDLSVYWYQQSLDQGLQFLIQYYNGEERAKGNILERFSAQQFPDLHSELNLSSLELGDSALYFCASSVGELWGYTGELFFGEGSRLTVL.

As concerns this clone: In the same sample, other DNA sequences code for this CDR3. This rearrangement joins TRBV7-2 to TRBJ1-5; D is unresolved. The germline CDR1 and CDR2 sequences are SGHTA and FQGNSA. CDR3 length equals 15 residues. Trimming took off 1 base at V and 1 base at J, with 8 bases between the two ends. This CDR3 reads CASSLGGPSNQPQHF. As DNA, the CDR3 is TGTGCCAGCAGCTTAGGCGGACCAAGCAATCAGCCCCAGCATTTT.

This chain links TRBV6-5 with TRBJ1-2; D may be TRBD1 (6 bases). This CDR3 spans 15 amino acids. The ends were cut back, 2 bases at V and 2 bases at J, with 12 bases in the middle. Germline loops: CDR1 MNHEY, CDR2 SVGAGI. CDR3 sequence (DNA): TGTGCCAGCAGTTACGGGGGCAGCAGGAACTATGGCTACACCTTC. It yields the protein CASSYGGSRNYGYTF.

V and J are TRBV9 and TRBJ2-2; possible D gene TRBD1, 5 bases. Trimming took 0 bases from V and 8 from J, leaving 20 bases between them. Germline lookup yields CDR1 SGDLS and CDR2 YYNGEE. This CDR3 has 17 amino acids. The CDR3 spells CASSVAGSSPKGGELFF. In DNA, the CDR3 is TGTGCCAGCAGCGTAGCTGGCTCTTCTCCAAAGGGGGGGGAGCTGTTTTTT.

The chain recombines TRBV25-1 with TRBJ2-5; D perhaps matches TRBD2 (6 bases). The CDR3 contains 14 residues. Trimming pared 4 bases from V and 5 bases from J, leaving 14 bases between. In germline, CDR1 is MGHDK, CDR2 SYGVNS. CDR3 DNA sequence: TGTGCCAGCAGTGTCCAGGGACTTACGGAGACCCAGTACTTC. Protein: CASSVQGLTETQYF.

This chain connects TRBV19 to TRBJ1-1; the D gene is possibly TRBD1 (5 bases). The CDR3 has 17 amino acids. The V end was cut by 5 bases, the J end by 4 bases, with 23 bases between. Germline CDR1 and CDR2: LNHDA and SQIVND (reference sequence). The CDR3 DNA is TGTGCCAGTAGTGGGGGAGTTCACAGGATATTAAGCACTGAAGCTTTCTTT. This sequence encodes CASSGGVHRILSTEAFF.

The chain employs TRBV20-1 and TRBJ2-5; D is perhaps TRBD1 or TRBD2 (5 bases each). This CDR3 comprises 11 residues. V was cut by 8 bases and J by 4 bases, with 11 bases left in between. In germline, CDR1 is DFQATT, CDR2 SNEGSKA (reference sequence). Here the CDR3 DNA reads TGCAGTCCGACGAGGGGAGAGACCCAGTACTTC. This translates into CSPTRGETQYF.